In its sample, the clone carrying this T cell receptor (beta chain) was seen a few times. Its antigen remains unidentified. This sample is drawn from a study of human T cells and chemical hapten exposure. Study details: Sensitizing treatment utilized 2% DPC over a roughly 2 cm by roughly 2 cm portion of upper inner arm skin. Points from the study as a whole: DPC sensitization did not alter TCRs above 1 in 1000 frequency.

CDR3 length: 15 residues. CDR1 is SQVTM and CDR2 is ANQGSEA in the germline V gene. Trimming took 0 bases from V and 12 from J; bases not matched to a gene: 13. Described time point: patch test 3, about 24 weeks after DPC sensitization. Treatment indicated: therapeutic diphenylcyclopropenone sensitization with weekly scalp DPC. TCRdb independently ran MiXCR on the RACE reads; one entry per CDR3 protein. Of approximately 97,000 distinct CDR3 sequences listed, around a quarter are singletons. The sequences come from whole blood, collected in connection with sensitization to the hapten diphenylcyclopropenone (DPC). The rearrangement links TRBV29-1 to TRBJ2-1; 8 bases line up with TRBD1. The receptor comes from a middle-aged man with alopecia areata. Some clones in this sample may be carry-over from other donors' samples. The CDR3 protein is CSVEEAGTGLSGQFF. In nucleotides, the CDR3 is TGCAGCGTTGAAGAGGCCGGGACAGGCCTTTCAGGGCAGTTCTTC.